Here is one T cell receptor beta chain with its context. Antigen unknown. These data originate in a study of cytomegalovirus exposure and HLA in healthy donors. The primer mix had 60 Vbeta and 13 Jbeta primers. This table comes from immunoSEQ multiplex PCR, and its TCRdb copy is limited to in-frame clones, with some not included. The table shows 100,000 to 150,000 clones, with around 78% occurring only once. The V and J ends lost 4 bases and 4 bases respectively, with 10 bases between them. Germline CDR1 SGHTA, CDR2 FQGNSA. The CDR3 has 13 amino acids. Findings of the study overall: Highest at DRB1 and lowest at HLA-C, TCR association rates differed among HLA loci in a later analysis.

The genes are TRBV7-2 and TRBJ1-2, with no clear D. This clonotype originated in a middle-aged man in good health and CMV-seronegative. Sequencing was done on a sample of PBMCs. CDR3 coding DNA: TGTGCCAGCAGCTACGACTTAATCTATGGCTACACCTTC. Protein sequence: CASSYDLIYGYTF. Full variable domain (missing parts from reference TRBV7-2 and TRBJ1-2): GAGVSQSPSNKVTEKGKDVELRCDPISGHTALYWYRQSLGQGLEFLIYFQGNSAPDKSGLPSDRFSAERTGGSVSTLTIQRTQQEDSAVYLCASSYDLIYGYTFGSGTRLTVV.